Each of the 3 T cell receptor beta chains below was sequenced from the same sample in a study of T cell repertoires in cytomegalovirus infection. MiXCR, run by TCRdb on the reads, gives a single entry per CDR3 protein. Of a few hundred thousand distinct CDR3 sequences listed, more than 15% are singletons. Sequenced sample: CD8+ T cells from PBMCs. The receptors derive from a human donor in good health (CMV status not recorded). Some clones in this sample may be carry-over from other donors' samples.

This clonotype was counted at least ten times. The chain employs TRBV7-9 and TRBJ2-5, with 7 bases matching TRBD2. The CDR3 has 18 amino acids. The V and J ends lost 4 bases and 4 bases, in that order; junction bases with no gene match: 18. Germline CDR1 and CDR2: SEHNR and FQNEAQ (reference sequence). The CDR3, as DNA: TGTGCCAGCAGCTCTGTTAGGATCGGGGGGACCTCCGGAGAGACCCAGTACTTC. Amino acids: CASSSVRIGGTSGETQYF.

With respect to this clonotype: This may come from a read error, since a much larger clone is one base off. As DNA, the CDR3 is TGTGCCAGCAGCCCCGAGTCCGGCGCAGATACGCAGTATTTT. Translation: CASSPESGADTQYF. This sequence joins TRBV7-4 and TRBJ2-3; D is uncertain. Germline V CDR1 and CDR2: SGHVT, SQSDAQ. V lost 5 bases to trimming and J lost 4 bases, with 13 bases between them. This CDR3 is built from 14 residues.

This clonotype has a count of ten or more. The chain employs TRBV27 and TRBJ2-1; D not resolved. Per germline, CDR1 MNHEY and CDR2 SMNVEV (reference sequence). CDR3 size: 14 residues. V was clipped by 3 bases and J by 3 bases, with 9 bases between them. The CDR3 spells CASSFLGNYNEQFF. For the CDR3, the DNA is TGTGCCAGCAGTTTCCTGGGCAACTACAATGAGCAGTTCTTC.